The 26 T cell receptor beta chains presented below share a single source sample, sequenced in a study of neurological immune-mediated disorders (dated by TCRdb to about 2019). The time point label, read with the paper, signifies: technical triplicate 2. The library was produced with 5' RACE. TCRdb records Illumina HiSeq 2500 as the sequencer. The public reads were reprocessed in TCRdb via fastp at Q25 and MiXCR, keeping in-frame beta chains. Rows matching on CDR3 protein sequence are summarized as one entry with the most common DNA and genes. The sample table lists about 59,000 distinct CDR3 sequences, about 24% of them with a count of one. The ten largest clones capture 3.5% to 5.5% of the sample. Sequencing used PBMCs. Source of these receptors: a man in his fifties or sixties with HTLV-1-associated myelopathy (HAM/TSP).

This clonotype came up many times. This CDR3 reads CASSAGYGTSGFSGANVLTF. The CDR3 coding sequence is TGTGCCAGCAGCGCCGGTTACGGGACTAGCGGATTTTCTGGGGCCAACGTCCTGACTTTC. The chain recombines TRBV9 with TRBJ2-6, with 11 bases aligning to TRBD2. The V gene end was trimmed by 3 bases and the J gene end by 1 base; junction bases not matched to a gene: 12. The CDR3 length is 20 residues. CDR1 is SGDLS and CDR2 is YYNGEE in the germline V gene.

The table lists this clonotype with a few counts. The rearrangement joins TRBV5-1 to TRBJ2-1; the D is unclear. The germline V gene has CDR1 SGHRS and CDR2 YFSETQ. V was trimmed by 0 bases and J by 5 bases, leaving 9 bases between them. CDR3 length: 14 residues. In DNA, the CDR3 is TGCGCCAGCAGCTTGGTTGCCGGAAACAATGAGCAGTTCTTC. Its translation: CASSLVAGNNEQFF.

This clonotype was seen ten or more times. This chain connects TRBV9 to TRBJ2-1; TRBD2 agrees at 10 bases. J gave up 1 base and V 0 bases, and 10 bases lay outside the gene matches. This CDR3 is built from 19 residues. Germline V lookup: CDR1 SGDLS, CDR2 YYNGEE. The CDR3, as DNA: TGTGCCAGCAGCGTAGATGGAACTAGCGGGGTGAGGTCCTACAATGAGCAGTTCTTC. This gives the protein CASSVDGTSGVRSYNEQFF.

This clonotype showed up many times. The genes are TRBV6-5 and TRBJ1-2; TRBD1 agrees at 8 bases. Trimming removed 5 bases from V and 5 bases from J; junction bases left unmatched: 7. This CDR3 is 14 amino acids long. CDR1 is MNHEY and CDR2 is SVGAGI in the germline V gene. The CDR3 DNA sequence: TGTGCCAGCAGTCCCTCGGACAGGGCATATGGCTACACCTTC. The encoded protein is CASSPSDRAYGYTF.

This chain connects TRBV7-9 to TRBJ2-3; no definite D call. Looked up from germline, CDR1 is SEHNR and CDR2 is FQNEAQ (reference sequence). V shed 2 bases and J shed 1 base, with 7 bases lying between them. The CDR3 extends over 14 amino acids. In nucleotides, the CDR3 is TGTGCCAGCAGCTTATTTTTCGGCACAGATACGCAGTATTTT. This gives the protein CASSLFFGTDTQYF.

This chain joins TRBV20-1 and TRBJ2-5, with 7 bases lining up with TRBD1. CDR1 and CDR2 (germline): DFQATT, SNEGSKA (reference sequence). The CDR3 covers 15 residues. The V and J ends lost 8 bases and 5 bases, in that order; junction bases with no gene match: 17. The CDR3 reads CSPLQGGSLSETQYF. As DNA, the CDR3 is TGCAGTCCCCTACAAGGGGGCAGTCTATCCGAGACCCAGTACTTC.

This clonotype showed up many times. V usage is TRBV4-2 and J usage is TRBJ2-7, with D uncertain. This CDR3 is built from 14 residues. Looked up from germline, CDR1 is LGHNA and CDR2 is YNFKEQ. Trimming took 1 base from V and 2 from J, leaving 9 bases between them. The CDR3 sequence is CASSQGSGTYEQYF. CDR3 in DNA: TGTGCCAGCAGCCAAGGGTCTGGTACCTACGAGCAGTACTTC.

Many counts were recorded for this clonotype. The V and J genes are TRBV29-1 and TRBJ2-7; D is tentatively TRBD1 or TRBD2 (6 bases each). This CDR3 has 14 residues. The ends were cut back, 4 bases at V and 3 bases at J, with 16 bases in the middle. Germline V gives CDR1 SQVTM, CDR2 ANQGSEA. DNA for the CDR3: TGCAGCGTTGGAAGGGGGGCAGGGTTCTACGAGCAGTACTTC. The encoded protein is CSVGRGAGFYEQYF.

The genes are TRBV27 and TRBJ2-1, with D possibly TRBD2 on 5 matching bases. Germline lookup yields CDR1 MNHEY and CDR2 SMNVEV (reference sequence). V lost 5 bases to trimming and J lost 7 bases, with 15 bases between them. The CDR3 covers 14 residues. This CDR3 reads CASSLGNPGNEQFF. The CDR3 coding sequence is TGTGCCAGCAGTCTAGGGAACCCGGGGAATGAGCAGTTCTTC.

This clonotype has ten or more counts. Relative to the germline gene, one junction end is altered; a read error may explain this. This chain uses TRBV7-3 with TRBJ1-1, with D unresolved. In germline, CDR1 is SGHTA, CDR2 FQGTGA. The CDR3 is 14 amino acids. CDR3 nucleotide sequence: TGTGCCAGCAGCGTAACCGGAGCGAACACTGAAGCTTTCTTT. It yields the protein CASSVTGANTEAFF.

This clonotype has just one count. A read error may be the cause here, since a much bigger clone is one base away. The J gene is TRBJ1-2, the V gene TRBV28, with 10 bases identical to TRBD1. Germline V gene data show CDR1 as MDHEN and CDR2 as SYDVKM. This CDR3 has 13 residues. The CDR3 protein is CASSWDRGYGYAF. CDR3 DNA: TGTGCCAGCAGCTGGGACAGGGGATATGGCTACGCCTTC.

As to this clonotype: It is likely a read error, because the conserved phenylalanine at the end of the CDR3 is missing. The genes are TRBV5-1 and TRBJ1-5, with unresolved D. The CDR3 is 13 residues long. V shed 0 bases and J shed 1 base, with 2 bases lying between them. CDR1 is SGHRS and CDR2 is YFSETQ in the germline V gene. This CDR3 is CASSLESNQPQHI. CDR3 bases: TGCGCCAGCAGCTTGGAAAGCAATCAGCCCCAGCATATT.

This clonotype was seen at least ten times. The chain links TRBV5-1 to TRBJ2-7, with TRBD1 matching over 12 bases. Unmatched junction bases numbered 4, after V lost 3 bases and J lost 6 bases. This CDR3 is built from 14 residues. Looked up from germline, CDR1 is SGHRS and CDR2 is YFSETQ. The CDR3 DNA is TGCGCCAGCAGCTCGGGGACAGGGGGCAGCGAGCAGTACTTC. Protein: CASSSGTGGSEQYF. Supplemented by reference TRBV5-1 and TRBJ2-7, the full variable domain reads KAGVTQTPRYLIKTRGQQVTLSCSPISGHRSVSWYQQTPGQGLQFLFEYFSETQRNKGNFPGRFSGRQFSNSRSEMNVSTLELGDSALYLCASSSGTGGSEQYFGPGTRLTVT.

In this sample, this clonotype turned up many times. V gene TRBV20-1 combines with J gene TRBJ1-1; a weak D match, TRBD1 (6 bases). This CDR3 is built from 14 residues. With 2 bases removed from V and 2 bases from J, the gap between germline ends came to 12 bases. The germline gives CDR1 DFQATT, CDR2 SNEGSKA (reference sequence). DNA for the CDR3: TGCAGTGCTAGAATCTCGGGGGCCAACACTGAAGCTTTCTTT. It is translated as CSARISGANTEAFF.

This clonotype was recorded many times. This sequence joins TRBV5-5 and TRBJ1-1; tentatively, D is TRBD1 (5 bases). Trimming took 3 bases from V and 3 from J, leaving 15 bases between them. The CDR3 contains 15 residues. Germline V CDR1 and CDR2: SGHKS, YYEKEE (reference sequence). CDR3 sequence (DNA): TGTGCCAGCAGCTCGGGACCGGCTAGGGACACTGAAGCTTTCTTT. As protein: CASSSGPARDTEAFF.

There are many counts of this clonotype. V and J are TRBV3-1 and TRBJ2-1, with D perhaps matching TRBD1 or TRBD2 (6 bases each). Per germline, CDR1 LGHDT and CDR2 YNNKEL (reference sequence). The CDR3 totals 16 residues. V lost 0 bases to trimming and J lost 4 bases, with 13 bases between them. CDR3 loop: CASSQDQRRGYNEQFF. Here the CDR3 DNA reads TGTGCCAGCAGCCAAGATCAGCGGAGGGGGTACAATGAGCAGTTCTTC.

This clonotype was counted many times. V usage is TRBV7-9 and J usage is TRBJ2-1; D is possibly TRBD1 (5 bases). Germline assignment: CDR1 SEHNR and CDR2 FQNEAQ (reference sequence). Deletions cut 5 bases from V and 6 bases from J, with 11 bases between. CDR3 length equals 13 residues. The CDR3 region has the DNA TGTGCCAGCAGCGTCTTTACAGGCAATGAGCAGTTCTTC. It is translated as CASSVFTGNEQFF.

This clonotype was detected ten times or more. The chain couples TRBV5-1 to TRBJ2-1; 10 positions agree with TRBD2. From germline, CDR1 is SGHRS and CDR2 YFSETQ. Germline trimming cut 0 bases from V and 3 bases from J; bases unmatched to any gene: 3. The CDR3 is 16 amino acids. CDR3 sequence (DNA): TGCGCCAGCAGCTTGGCGGCTAGCGGGGGCTACAATGAGCAGTTCTTC. Its protein is CASSLAASGGYNEQFF.

This clonotype has at least ten counts. The chain recombines TRBV5-1 with TRBJ2-7; 7 nucleotides match TRBD2. The trim removed 4 bases at V and 2 bases at J, leaving 9 bases unmatched. The CDR3 has 15 amino acids. Germline CDR1 reads SGHRS; CDR2 reads YFSETQ. CDR3 nucleotides: TGCGCCAGCAGCCTATCTCGGGGGGTCACCTACGAGCAGTACTTC. It codes for CASSLSRGVTYEQYF.

This clonotype was seen at least ten times. The chain links TRBV29-1 to TRBJ2-1; TRBD1 aligns across 8 bases. This CDR3 spans 14 amino acids. The germline CDR1 and CDR2 sequences are SQVTM and ANQGSEA. J gave up 7 bases and V 4 bases, and 9 bases lay outside the gene matches. CDR3 DNA: TGCAGCGTTGCGGATACAGGGGGTAAGAATGAGCAGTTCTTC. Protein sequence: CSVADTGGKNEQFF.

The chain's CDR3 is CATTTVVSSYEQYF. Here the CDR3 DNA reads TGTGCCACCACGACAGTCGTCAGCTCCTACGAGCAGTACTTC. V and J are TRBV28 and TRBJ2-7; D might be TRBD1 (5 bases). The CDR3 length is 14 residues. V was clipped by 10 bases and J by 0 bases, with 16 bases between them. CDR1 and CDR2 from the germline V gene are MDHEN and SYDVKM.

This clonotype came up many times. In DNA form, the CDR3 reads TGCGCCAGCAGCTACGACCAACTGACTAGCTTTAACAATGAGCAGTTCTTC. Its translation: CASSYDQLTSFNNEQFF. The V call is TRBV5-1, the J call TRBJ2-1; 7 positions match TRBD2. After removal of 3 bases from V and 5 bases from J, the junction contained 14 bases not matched to a gene. The germline gives CDR1 SGHRS, CDR2 YFSETQ. The CDR3 is made up of 17 amino acids.

This clonotype came up a few times. This chain connects TRBV6-5 to TRBJ2-7; TRBD1 matches 9 bases. This CDR3 is built from 15 residues. Germline-derived CDR1 and CDR2 are MNHEY and SVGAGI. The V gene end was trimmed by 6 bases and the J gene end by 2 bases; junction bases not matched to a gene: 8. The CDR3 DNA reads TGTGCCAGCAGCCGTCGGGACAGGGCAACCTACGAGCAGTACTTC. The encoded protein is CASSRRDRATYEQYF.

The J gene is TRBJ2-2, the V gene TRBV29-1, with D possibly being TRBD1 (6 bases). From germline, CDR1 is SQVTM and CDR2 ANQGSEA. V was pared by 7 bases and J by 0 bases, with 15 bases between. The CDR3 runs 15 residues. CDR3 amino acids: CSALGGPTNTGELFF. CDR3 bases: TGCAGCGCGCTTGGGGGCCCAACGAACACCGGGGAGCTGTTTTTT.

This clonotype was recorded many times. The rearrangement links TRBV20-1 to TRBJ2-7; D is uncertain. The CDR3 consists of 13 residues. CDR1 is DFQATT, CDR2 SNEGSKA, per germline (reference sequence). The V end was cut by 4 bases, the J end by 0 bases, with 10 bases between. CDR3: CSATLRSSYEQYF. The DNA of the CDR3 is TGCAGTGCTACCTTAAGGAGCTCCTACGAGCAGTACTTC.

CDR3 in amino acids: CATSRLNLAIGESQYF. CDR3 nucleotides: TGTGCCACCAGCAGATTAAACTTAGCGATCGGGGAGTCCCAGTACTTC. The V gene is TRBV15, the J gene TRBJ2-5, with D possibly matching TRBD2 (5 bases). Trimming removed 2 bases at V and 9 bases at J, with 22 bases between. This CDR3 spans 16 amino acids. From germline, CDR1 is LNHNV and CDR2 YYDKDF (reference sequence).